Reported below is one T cell receptor (beta chain). The entry originates in a study of blood T cell repertoires in COVID-19. Across the study: The study drew acute and convalescent COVID-19 samples from the United States, Italy and Spain. The cDNA or gDNA used as material had been derived from T cells, B-cell-depleted T cells, or PBMCs.

Germline-derived CDR1 and CDR2 are MNHEY and SVGAGI. The CDR3 loop spans 15 amino acids. V lost 7 bases and J lost 3, with 16 bases in between. In the authors' workflow: The assay estimated nucleated cells by amplifying reference gene primers. Sequenced by immunoSEQ multiplex PCR; TCRdb stores in-frame clones only, minus some. V, J and clone size were drawn from that table, and D and trimming were deduced from the DNA. Counted here are about 240,000 clones, 87% occurring once; the ten biggest clones make up more than 6%. The chain links TRBV6-5 to TRBJ1-5; the D gene is possibly TRBD1 (6 bases). The sequenced sample consisted of peripheral blood. The clonotype comes from a man aged 55 to 70 who had recovered from COVID-19. The DNA of the CDR3 is TGTGCCAGCACCCCGGGGGGGGGCTTCAATCAGCCCCAGCATTTT. Its translation: CASTPGGGFNQPQHF.